Described below is a single T cell receptor beta chain sequence and its context. The target antigen is unknown. A read error may explain this, as a much larger clone is one base away. Breast cancer patients provided tissue from their axillary draining lymph nodes. This entry comes from a study of breast tumors, draining lymph nodes, adjacent tissues. Study-level points and caveats: That most tumor T cells come from lymph nodes remained unproven. The data were judged consistent with most tumor T cells coming from lymph node and expanding in tumor. Tumor TCR diversity was below lymph nodes but above nontumor tissue. Luminal-like breast cancer showed significantly greater tumor-nontumor repertoire similarity than basal-like breast cancer did.

Each CDR3 protein is one row after TCRdb ran MiXCR on the multiplex PCR reads. The table shows about 270,000 distinct CDR3 sequences, with more than 30% occurring only once. CDR1 is MNHEY, CDR2 SVGAGI, per germline. This CDR3 is built from 16 residues. Sequencing was done on a sample of axillary lymph node tissue. The receptor comes from a female donor with breast cancer. Some clones in this sample may be carry-over from other donors' samples. This sequence joins TRBV6-5 and TRBJ2-7; 8 nucleotides match TRBD1. The DNA of the CDR3 is TGTGCCGGCAGTCCACCGACCGGGACAGGTACCTACGAGCAGTACTTC. This sequence encodes CAGSPPTGTGTYEQYF.